These 4 T cell receptor beta chains share one sample of origin, sequenced in a study of cytomegalovirus exposure and HLA in healthy donors. The PCR made use of 60 Vbeta and 13 Jbeta primers. Here immunoSEQ multiplex PCR was the method, and the copy in TCRdb shows in-frame clones only, minus some. Its table lists around 63,000 clones. The specimen sequenced was PBMCs. The source is a woman aged 25 to 39 in good health and CMV-seronegative.

Here the CDR3 reads CASSLGLAGTTDTQYF. The CDR3 DNA reads as TGTGCCAGCAGCTTAGGACTAGCGGGAACCACAGATACGCAGTATTTT. V and J are TRBV7-9 and TRBJ2-3, with 11 bases aligning to TRBD2. The V segment lost 1 base and the J segment 2 bases; nucleotides outside the gene matches: 2. The CDR3 covers 16 residues. The germline V gene encodes CDR1 SEHNR and CDR2 FQNEAQ (reference sequence).

The chain carries TRBV18 and TRBJ2-5; TRBD2 agrees at 8 bases. The CDR3 consists of 15 residues. The V gene's germline CDR1 is KGHSH and CDR2 LQKENI. V shed 6 bases and J 5 bases; nucleotides not matched to a gene: 11. The CDR3 DNA is TGTGCCAGCTCCCGGTCTCGGGGGGGCAATGAGACCCAGTACTTC. This gives the protein CASSRSRGGNETQYF.

The chain joins TRBV28 to TRBJ1-2; the D is unclear. V dropped 4 bases and J dropped 3 bases, with 9 bases sitting between them. Looked up from germline, CDR1 is MDHEN and CDR2 is SYDVKM. The CDR3 totals 13 residues. As DNA, the CDR3 is TGTGCCAGCAGTTACGATGAGGACTATGGCTACACCTTC. This gives the protein CASSYDEDYGYTF.

The chain links TRBV30 to TRBJ1-5, with TRBD1 matching 7 bases. This CDR3 is built from 17 residues. Germline V lookup: CDR1 GTSNPN, CDR2 SVGIG (reference sequence). V shed 0 bases and J 5 bases; nucleotides not matched to a gene: 13. CDR3 nucleotides: TGTGCCTGGAGTGTACTGATAGGGGGCCTAGAGGATCAGCCCCAGCATTTT. Translation: CAWSVLIGGLEDQPQHF. Using reference TRBV30 and TRBJ1-5 for the parts outside the CDR3, the full variable domain is SQTIHQWPATLVQPVGSPLSLECTVEGTSNPNLYWYRQAAGRGLQLLFYSVGIGQISSEVPQNLSASRPQDRQFILSSKKLLLSDSGFYLCAWSVLIGGLEDQPQHFGDGTRLSIL.